The entry below gives a single T cell receptor beta chain sequence along with its context. This clone was seen more than once but under ten times. Its target antigen remains unknown. No base quality information exists; no much larger clone differs at one position. The data stem from a study of cytomegalovirus exposure and HLA in healthy donors (dated by TCRdb to about 2017). Some background on the complete study: An earlier analysis of approximately 550 of the donors reported approximately 300 Gb of sequence data and 100 million to 140 million unique TCR beta sequences from about 180 million T cells. A later analysis re-analyzed previously published TCR beta repertoires from 666 donors and added high-resolution HLA genotyping to study TCR occurrence patterns. HLA typing included class I and class II loci at four-digit resolution. Among the roughly 430 genotyped donors, more than 70% belonged to the genetic ancestry cluster associated with self-reported Caucasian donors. Among several hundred genotyped donors of the cohort, an average of approximately 200,000 unique TCR beta nucleotide sequences was sequenced per donor, of which about 18% were non-productive. Alongside the repertoire data, information on donor age, sex, ethnicity and CMV serostatus was compiled. The aim of the study was to test whether cataloging public T cell receptors could identify signatures of past pathogen exposure. Using immunosequencing, the study profiled T cell repertoires from 640 or so subjects and related those repertoires to cytomegalovirus serostatus. Typing coverage varied by locus: about 629-640 donors for A, B, C, DRB1 and DQB1; 500 to 550 for DQA1; approximately 610 for DPA1; around 490 for DPB1. The later analysis used no new phenotypic data to find candidate immune exposures, relying instead on TCR beta sequences and their occurrence across donors. Roughly 300 gigabases of sequencing data and around 80 million unique TCR sequences made up an early release that covered under 750 HLA-typed donors. Every repertoire in the discovery cohort had been generated on one and the same sequencing platform. The study combined high-throughput TCR immunosequencing, statistical association of individual TCRs with disease status, and machine learning to predict cytomegalovirus infection status. In addition to the first cohort of approximately 670 subjects, a separate validation cohort of 120 different subjects was used. A later genetic analysis used genome-wide SNP genotypes for about three fifths of the 666 donors, treating that subset as a discovery cohort. To decide whether each TCR beta V gene segment behaved as functional or pseudogenic, an earlier analysis of several hundred of the donors relied on high-throughput TCR beta sequencing. About 5 DR-DQ haplotypes were handled as single units for association and clustering, since linkage in the cohort was strong.

Libraries were built with the immunoSEQ multiplex PCR assay. The multiplex PCR relied on a mix of 60 forward primers for TCR Vbeta segments and 13 reverse primers for TCR Jbeta segments. Amplification of the CDR3 region of rearranged TCR beta genes was performed with a multiplex PCR assay on genomic DNA. On the Illumina HiSeq System, the amplified TCR beta libraries were sequenced as 87-base-pair reads. The authors' analysis ran thus. In a later analysis, 80 million or so unique TCR beta chains were counted across the approximately 640 repertoires, and about 9.9 million of these chains were shared by at least two donors. Raw reads were error-corrected and collapsed into unique sequences by a nearest-neighbor algorithm in which closely related sequences were merged to remove PCR and sequencing errors. Alignment of CDR3 sequences to IMGT reference sequences was used to assign V, D and J gene segments. Each retained sequence needed at least a six-nucleotide match to both a V gene segment and a J gene segment. Rearrangements were classified as productive when the CDR3 lacked stop codons and remained in frame with V and J, and all other rearrangements were classified as non-productive. CDR3 was defined by IMGT convention, running from the second conserved V-encoded cysteine to the conserved J-encoded phenylalanine. The earlier analysis of some 580 of the donors excluded any sequence lacking an unambiguous match to a single V gene segment. In an earlier analysis of around 590 of the donors, a V segment was called functional when productive rearrangements were above 56.7%, and segregating when the standard deviation between donors exceeded 5%. A statistical classification framework was built to diagnose cytomegalovirus status from the catalog of TCR beta chain sequences. A later analysis assigned V and J genes by comparing TCR nucleotide sequences with IMGT/GENE-DB human TR gene sequences. In a later analysis, CDR3 sequences and most-parsimonious VDJ recombination scenarios were assigned using the TCRdist pipeline. In a later analysis, every TCR beta chain was defined by the combination of its CDR3 amino acid sequence and its V-gene family, and reads without a unique V-gene family were dropped. In a later analysis, several hundred highly shared, low-generation-probability nucleotide sequences were removed to address suspected cross-contamination and a sequencing artifact. In a later analysis, a clonal expansion index for each public chain was calculated from normalized within-repertoire ranks of inferred template counts. A later analysis computed generation probabilities with a VDJ recombination model fitted to out-of-frame rearrangements, and checked the results against IGoR. Hypergeometric tests were used in a later analysis to score TCR-TCR, TCR-HLA and TCR-CMV co-occurrence, with a repertoire-size bias correction applied to the TCR pairs. In a later analysis, false discovery rates were estimated by permuting HLA or CMV assignments 20 times. In a later analysis, co-occurring TCRs were grouped using DBSCAN, and TCRdist sequence similarity was added for clustering within HLA-allele-positive subsets. Repertoires with fewer than 30,000 or more than 120,000 public chains were left out of co-occurrence clustering, as were about 5 repertoires with anomalous nucleotide sharing. Imported from immuneACCESS, the table was reduced by TCRdb to in-frame sequences with V and J called. These copies leave out some clones; in studies compared against another copy, an unresolved V gene accounts for under half, and the cause of the remainder is not known. From that table come the V and J calls and clone size; the DNA was used to work out D and trimming. Across this sample there are under 100,000 clones, with 65% to 80% seen only once. Over 2% of the sample lies in the top ten.

V and J are trimmed by 4 bases and 5 bases, and the gene matches miss 8 bases of the junction. Sequences MDHEN (CDR1) and SYDVKM (CDR2) are obtained from the germline V gene. The CDR3 goes from the cysteine to the phenylalanine over 15 residues. Here the CDR3 DNA is all that survives: 45 bases in frame from base 1. In total, 500 to 700 healthy bone marrow donors made up the cohort. All cohort members were sampled while nominally healthy, although unrecorded immune exposures were likely present. The donor was CMV seronegative and was included in the group of under 450 seronegative cohort members. Each donor provided a peripheral blood sample, and peripheral blood mononuclear cells were used for TCR beta sequencing. The Qiagen DNeasy Blood Extraction Kit was used to extract genomic DNA from the blood cell samples. Overall study outcomes, separate from this receptor: According to a later genetic analysis, donors in an Asian-associated ancestry cluster had fewer N-insertions in productive TCRs than the approximately 630-donor mean. Correlated functional status among segregating V segments might reflect linkage disequilibrium, but an unknown experimental factor could not be ruled out. Presence/absence analyses assumed roughly uniform sequencing depth across donors, an assumption that may not hold. A group of highly shared sequence variants was considered likely to be a technical artifact of the sequencing pipeline. In a later analysis, TCR association rates were found to vary across HLA loci, with the most associated TCRs seen for DRB1 alleles and the fewest for HLA-C alleles. In an earlier analysis of over 550 of the donors, most TCR beta V segments were observed in productive rearrangements about 90% or about 30% of the time, broadly matching IMGT annotations. Most TCR sequences were seen in very few donors, while some public TCRs were found in many individuals. A few of the identified cytomegalovirus-associated TCR beta chains were confirmed in vitro to be specific for cytomegalovirus antigens. A further reported finding was that TCR beta sequences accurately predicted the HLA-A and HLA-B alleles for most subjects in the first cohort. The only immune exposure information available for the cohort was CMV serostatus. When HLA alleles, especially DR and DQ, strongly co-occurred, attributing TCR associations to individual alleles was difficult. The classifier was reported to diagnose cytomegalovirus status with high specificity and sensitivity in both the original and validation cohorts. About 15 rarely observed V segments, including chromosome 9 orphons, were excluded from the earlier analysis of several hundred of the donors because counts were too low. In a later genetic analysis, a missense DCLRE1C variant was associated with V-gene and J-gene trimming of TCR beta chains, and the association was replicated in an independent cohort. In a later analysis, most CMV-associated TCR beta chains were found to appear HLA-restricted, with HLA associations seemingly driven largely by CMV exposure. It was suggested by the authors that the approach could potentially be generalized to other disease states and immunological phenotypes. Some IMGT-functional V segments, including TRBV6-2 and TRBV6-3, could not be distinguished by the 87-base-pair reads and were therefore excluded. Only TCR beta chains were sequenced in this cohort, and the absence of alpha or paired-chain data limited detectable features. A later analysis reported that several top co-occurrence clusters appeared linked to parvovirus B19, influenza, CMV and Epstein-Barr virus. The study gave a list of some 150 TCR beta chains associated with cytomegalovirus. Because some donors lacked HLA typing at each locus, the association tests relied only on the typed subset. In a later analysis, HLA-associated TCR beta chains showed more clonal expansion and lower generation probabilities than non-associated chains that were equally common. At a false discovery rate of 0.05, a later analysis linked 15,000 to 20,000 TCR beta sequences to specific HLA alleles.

The receptor was isolated from a man under 40 in good health and CMV-seronegative. The sequenced material came from PBMCs. Recombination connected TRBV28 to TRBJ1-5; the central 7 bases match TRBD1. The CDR3 in this case is CASSSLQGPYQPQHF. In nucleotide form, the sequence is TGTGCCAGCAGTTCACTACAGGGGCCGTATCAGCCCCAGCATTTT. The reference TRBV28 and TRBJ1-5 proteins fill in what lies around the CDR3, so the full variable domain reads DVKVTQSSRYLVKRTGEKVFLECVQDMDHENMFWYRQDPGLGLRLIYFSYDVKMKEKGDIPEGYSVSREKKERFSLILESASTNQTSMYLCASSSLQGPYQPQHFGDGTRLSIL.